One and the same sample provided the 7 T cell receptor beta chains below, sequenced in a study of blood T cell repertoires in COVID-19. Clones were sequenced by immunoSEQ multiplex PCR, and TCRdb holds only the in-frame ones, with some missing. The profile shows approximately 350,000 clones, less than 90% of them singletons. The sample was PBMCs or T cells enriched from blood (not recorded which). These receptors came from a woman aged 45-59 years who had recovered from COVID-19.

The genes are TRBV5-5 and TRBJ2-3; 13 bases fit TRBD2. In germline, CDR1 is SGHKS, CDR2 YYEKEE (reference sequence). J lost 13 bases, V lost 3 bases, and 2 bases had no gene match. This CDR3 is 12 amino acids long. The CDR3 sequence: CASSSGLAGKYF. The CDR3, as DNA: TGTGCCAGCAGCTCGGGACTAGCGGGGAAGTATTTT. The full variable domain, rest sourced from reference TRBV5-5 and TRBJ2-3, is DAGVTQSPTHLIKTRGQQVTLRCSPISGHKSVSWYQQVLGQGPQFIFQYYEKEERGRGNFPDRFSARQFPNYSSELNVNALLLGDSALYLCASSSGLAGKYFGPGTRLTVL.

V is TRBV2 and J is TRBJ2-3, with a possible D match to TRBD2 (6 bases). The length of the CDR3 is 16 residues. V lost 4 bases and J 4 bases, leaving 18 bases between the germline ends. Per the germline V gene, CDR1 is SNHLY and CDR2 is FYNNEI. Here the CDR3 reads CASSGSGTPGADTQYF. Here the CDR3 DNA reads TGTGCCAGCAGTGGGTCTGGAACGCCGGGGGCAGATACGCAGTATTTT.

The chain carries TRBV6-5 and TRBJ1-1; 7 bases are a match to TRBD1. CDR1 is MNHEY and CDR2 is SVGAGI in the germline V gene. J was trimmed by 6 bases and V by 6 bases; bases with no gene match: 4. The CDR3 is 12 residues long. This chain's CDR3 is CASSDRVAEAFF. The CDR3 DNA reads as TGTGCCAGCAGCGACAGGGTAGCTGAAGCTTTCTTT.

The chain joins TRBV9 to TRBJ2-5; 7 bases agree with TRBD2. CDR1 is SGDLS, CDR2 YYNGEE, per germline. The CDR3 extends over 15 amino acids. V dropped 3 bases and J dropped 1; count of bases not matched to a gene: 6. The CDR3 is CASSATGLIQETQYF. CDR3 bases: TGTGCCAGCAGCGCCACGGGACTAATCCAAGAGACCCAGTACTTC.

This sequence joins TRBV6-6 and TRBJ2-5; D gene unclear. This CDR3 spans 11 amino acids. The ends were cut back, 5 bases at V and 5 bases at J, with 6 bases in the middle. Germline loops: CDR1 MNHNY, CDR2 SVGAGI (reference sequence). The CDR3 spells CASSPRETQYF. DNA of the CDR3: TGTGCCAGCAGTCCACGGGAGACCCAGTACTTC.

The chain joins TRBV15 to TRBJ1-4; 8 bases agree with TRBD1. The V gene's germline CDR1 is LNHNV and CDR2 YYDKDF (reference sequence). V was clipped by 0 bases and J by 5 bases; unmatched bases: 11. This CDR3 comprises 18 residues. The CDR3: CATSRDFRDRLRNEKLFF. CDR3 coding DNA: TGTGCCACCAGCAGAGATTTCCGGGACAGGTTAAGGAATGAAAAACTGTTTTTT.

There are many counts of this clone. The chain is built from TRBV19 and TRBJ2-5; D remains ambiguous. The CDR3 is 13 amino acids. CDR1 and CDR2 from the germline V gene are LNHDA and SQIVND (reference sequence). Trimming pared 5 bases from V and 1 base from J, leaving 8 bases between. The CDR3 region is CASSQSIQETQYF. DNA of the CDR3: TGTGCCAGTAGTCAGTCCATCCAAGAGACCCAGTACTTC.